This T cell receptor (beta chain) is from a study of T-cell reconstitution after alpha-beta-depleted transplantation in children. General study results and limits: T-cell counts and diversity at one year following transplant were attributed mainly to newly produced T cells. About two months after transplant, alpha-beta T cells reportedly came from several hundred expanded graft clones. High day-60 TCRbeta diversity in some patients came from surviving recipient T cells and thymic progenitors.

Unique molecular identifiers were used in preparing the TCRbeta library. Via MiXCR, TCRdb re-called the PCR reads, giving one row per CDR3 protein. The sample consists of 200,000 to 300,000 distinct CDR3 sequences, roughly a quarter of them appearing once. Germline values: CDR1 SGHVS, CDR2 FQNEAQ. V gave up 0 bases and J gave up 3 bases; unmatched junction bases: 0. The length of the CDR3 is 14 residues. A remark on this clonotype: The antigen is unknown.

Source: PBMCs, mostly from graft donor cells, taken 360 days after TCRalphabeta/CD19-depleted stem cell transplant. The sequence came from a female patient aged 2-9 years who had a stem cell transplant for congenital amegakaryocytic thrombocytopenia, so the T cells may come from the graft donor. The rearrangement joins TRBV7-8 to TRBJ2-3; 7 nucleotides align to TRBD1. The CDR3 nucleotides are TGTGCCAGCAGCTTAGCGACAGGGACAGATACGCAGTATTTT. It specifies CASSLATGTDTQYF. The full variable domain, in which reference TRBV7-8 and TRBJ2-3 provide the parts outside the CDR3, is GAGVSQSPRYKVAKRGQDVALRCDPISGHVSLFWYQQALGQGPEFLTYFQNEAQLDKSGLPSDRFFAERPEGSVSTLKIQRTQQEDSAVYLCASSLATGTDTQYFGPGTRLTVL.